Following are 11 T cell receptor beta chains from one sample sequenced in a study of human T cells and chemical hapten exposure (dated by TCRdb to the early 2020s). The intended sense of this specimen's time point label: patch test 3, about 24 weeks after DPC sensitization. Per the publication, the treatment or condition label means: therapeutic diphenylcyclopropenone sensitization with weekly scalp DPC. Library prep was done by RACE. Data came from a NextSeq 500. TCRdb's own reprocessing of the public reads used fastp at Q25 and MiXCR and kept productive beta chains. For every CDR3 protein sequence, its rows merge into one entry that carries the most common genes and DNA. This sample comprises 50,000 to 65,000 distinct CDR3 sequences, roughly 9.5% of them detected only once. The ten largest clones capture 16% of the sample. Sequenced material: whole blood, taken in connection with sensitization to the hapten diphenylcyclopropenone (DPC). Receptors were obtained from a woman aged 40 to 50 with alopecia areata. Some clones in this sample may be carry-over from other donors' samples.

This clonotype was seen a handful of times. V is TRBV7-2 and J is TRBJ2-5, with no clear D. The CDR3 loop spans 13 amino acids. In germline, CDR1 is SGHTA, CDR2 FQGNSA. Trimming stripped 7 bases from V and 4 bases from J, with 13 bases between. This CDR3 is CASTIIQGETQYF. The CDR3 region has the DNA TGTGCCAGCACCATCATTCAAGGAGAGACCCAGTACTTC.

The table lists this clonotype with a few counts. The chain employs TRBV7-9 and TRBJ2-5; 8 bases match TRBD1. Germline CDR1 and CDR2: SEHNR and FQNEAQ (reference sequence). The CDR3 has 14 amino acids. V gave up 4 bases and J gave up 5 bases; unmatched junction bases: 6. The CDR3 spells CASSSAGGRETQYF. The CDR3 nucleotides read TGTGCCAGCAGCTCCGCAGGGGGCCGGGAGACCCAGTACTTC.

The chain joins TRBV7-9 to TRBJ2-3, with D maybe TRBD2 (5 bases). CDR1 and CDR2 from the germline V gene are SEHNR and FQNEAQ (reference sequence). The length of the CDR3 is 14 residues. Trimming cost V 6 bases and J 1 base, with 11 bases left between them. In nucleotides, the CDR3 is TGTGCCAGCAGTCGATCCGGGGGCACAGATACGCAGTATTTT. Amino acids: CASSRSGGTDTQYF.

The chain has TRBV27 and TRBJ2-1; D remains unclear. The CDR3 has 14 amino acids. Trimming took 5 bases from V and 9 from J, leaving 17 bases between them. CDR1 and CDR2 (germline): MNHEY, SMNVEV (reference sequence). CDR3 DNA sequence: TGTGCCAGCAGTCCAACGGCTCGGACCCTTGAGCAGTTCTTC. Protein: CASSPTARTLEQFF.

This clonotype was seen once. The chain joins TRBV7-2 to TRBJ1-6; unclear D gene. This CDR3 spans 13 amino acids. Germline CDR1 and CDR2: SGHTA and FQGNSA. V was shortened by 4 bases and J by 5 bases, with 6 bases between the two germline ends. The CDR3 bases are TGTGCCAGCAGCTCAAGGGATAATTCACCCCTCCACTTT. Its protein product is CASSSRDNSPLHF.

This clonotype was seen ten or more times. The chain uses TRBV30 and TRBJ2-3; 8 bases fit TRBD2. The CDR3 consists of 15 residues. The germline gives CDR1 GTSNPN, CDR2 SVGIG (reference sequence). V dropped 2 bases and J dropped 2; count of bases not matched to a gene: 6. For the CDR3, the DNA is TGTGCCTGGAGTCCACGGGGGGGCCACACAGATACGCAGTATTTT. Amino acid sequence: CAWSPRGGHTDTQYF.

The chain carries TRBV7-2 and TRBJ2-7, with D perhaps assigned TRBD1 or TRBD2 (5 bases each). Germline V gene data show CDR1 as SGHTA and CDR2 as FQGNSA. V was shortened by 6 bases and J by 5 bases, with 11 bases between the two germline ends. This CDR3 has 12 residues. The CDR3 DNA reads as TGTGCCAGCAGGGCCGGGACCCACGAGCAGTACTTC. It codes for CASRAGTHEQYF.

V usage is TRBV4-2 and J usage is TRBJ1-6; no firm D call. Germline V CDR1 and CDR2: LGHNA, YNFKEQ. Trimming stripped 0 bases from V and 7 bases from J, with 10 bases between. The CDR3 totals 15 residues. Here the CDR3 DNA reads TGTGCCAGCAGCCAAGAGGGGAACCCAAATTCACCCCTCCACTTT. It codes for CASSQEGNPNSPLHF.

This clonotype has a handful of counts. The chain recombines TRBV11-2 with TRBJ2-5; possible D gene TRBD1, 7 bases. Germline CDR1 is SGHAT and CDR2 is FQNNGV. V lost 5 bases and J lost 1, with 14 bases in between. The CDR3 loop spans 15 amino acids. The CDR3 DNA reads TGTGCCAGCAGCACCTCAGGGGGGCGCCAAGAGACCCAGTACTTC. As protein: CASSTSGGRQETQYF.

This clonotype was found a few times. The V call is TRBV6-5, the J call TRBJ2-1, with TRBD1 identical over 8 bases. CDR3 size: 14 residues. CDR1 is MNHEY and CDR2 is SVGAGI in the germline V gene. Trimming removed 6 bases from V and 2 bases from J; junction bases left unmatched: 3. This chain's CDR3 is CASSQTGAYNEQFF. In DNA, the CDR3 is TGTGCCAGCAGCCAGACAGGGGCCTACAATGAGCAGTTCTTC.

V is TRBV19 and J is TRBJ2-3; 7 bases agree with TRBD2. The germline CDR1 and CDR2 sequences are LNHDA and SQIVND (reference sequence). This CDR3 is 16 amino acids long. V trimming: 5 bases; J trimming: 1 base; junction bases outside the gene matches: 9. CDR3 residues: CASSSPGGSGTDTQYF. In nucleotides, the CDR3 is TGTGCCAGTAGTTCCCCAGGCGGGAGTGGCACAGATACGCAGTATTTT.